The table lists the clone carrying this T cell receptor beta chain with a few counts. Its antigen is unknown. This sample is drawn from a study of T-cell memory formation after mild COVID-19. About the research overall: In these data, TCR clusters were largely donor specific. Study results and caveats: Prior to infection, memory already included some responding clones, suggesting cross-reactive memory joined. A balance of CD4 and CD8 characterized clones contracting day 15 to 85, whereas later expanders leaned CD4+.

Per germline, CDR1 MNHEY and CDR2 SMNVEV (reference sequence). V was shortened by 3 bases and J by 2 bases, with 11 bases between the two germline ends. This CDR3 region has 15 residues. TCRdb analysed the 5' RACE reads with MiXCR anew, one entry per CDR3 protein. This sample has fewer than 200,000 distinct CDR3 sequences; under 20% occur once, and the top ten carry about 4%. The source material was PBMCs or a T cell subset sorted from them (not recorded which). The chain couples TRBV27 to TRBJ1-5; D may be TRBD1 (5 bases). The receptor's source is a man between 18 and 29 years old who had mild COVID-19 (a few samples of this study predate the infection). Cell type and time point are not known. This CDR3 reads CASSLVRGGNQPQHF. As DNA, the CDR3 is TGTGCCAGCAGTTTGGTCCGGGGCGGCAATCAGCCCCAGCATTTT.